These 28 T cell receptor beta chains share one sample of origin, sequenced in a study of T-cell memory formation after mild COVID-19 (dated by TCRdb to the early 2020s). The library was obtained by 5' RACE. Reads for this sample came from an Illumina NovaSeq 6000. TCRdb reworked the public reads: Q25 trimming with fastp, MiXCR clone assembly, productive beta chains retained. Rows merge per CDR3 protein into single entries with the most common DNA and genes. The table for this sample lists some 100,000 distinct CDR3 sequences; more than 9.5% of them were counted only once. About two fifths of the sample goes to the ten largest clones. Sequenced: PBMCs or a T cell subset sorted from them (not recorded which). The receptors were gathered from a man aged 18 to 30 who had mild COVID-19 (a few samples of this study predate the infection). The sample titles of this study are shuffled in the database, so cell type and time point are left out; the donor was told from shared clones.

The rearrangement links TRBV4-1 to TRBJ2-2, with D perhaps TRBD1 or TRBD2 (6 bases each). CDR1 and CDR2 from the germline V gene are MGHRA and YSYEKL. The germline V and J ends were trimmed by 0 bases and 5 bases, with 19 bases remaining between them. The CDR3 spans 18 residues. The CDR3 region is CASSQEQVPGAWTGELFF. CDR3 DNA sequence: TGCGCCAGCAGCCAAGAACAGGTCCCGGGGGCCTGGACCGGGGAGCTGTTTTTT.

In its sample, this clonotype was seen many times. The V and J genes are TRBV6-2 or TRBV6-3 and TRBJ2-5; a weak D match, TRBD2 (5 bases). Between the trimmed V and J ends, which lost 7 bases and 1 base, there was a span of 7 bases. The CDR3 contains 12 residues. Germline V gives CDR1 MNHEY, CDR2 SVGEGT. CDR3 nucleotides: TGTGCCAGCAACGGGGTCCAAGAGACCCAGTACTTC. Its protein is CASNGVQETQYF.

This clonotype was counted a few times. The chain carries TRBV10-3 and TRBJ2-7, with D perhaps being TRBD1 or TRBD2 (7 bases each). Trimming pared 0 bases from V and 2 bases from J, leaving 14 bases between. From germline, CDR1 is ENHRY and CDR2 SYGVKD. The CDR3 totals 16 residues. The CDR3 reads CAISESGGDSAYEQYF. The CDR3 nucleotides read TGTGCCATCAGTGAGTCGGGAGGGGACAGCGCCTACGAGCAGTACTTC.

This clonotype was seen only a few times. The rearrangement joins TRBV27 to TRBJ1-1; 8 bases fit TRBD1. The CDR3 has 13 amino acids. J was trimmed by 2 bases and V by 6 bases; bases with no gene match: 2. Germline V gene sequence: CDR1 MNHEY, CDR2 SMNVEV (reference sequence). CDR3 region: CASSQGANTEAFF. The CDR3 DNA reads TGTGCCAGCAGCCAGGGGGCAAACACTGAAGCTTTCTTT.

This chain uses TRBV5-4 with TRBJ1-2, with a weak D call TRBD1 (6 bases). V lost 5 bases and J 0 bases, leaving 17 bases between the germline ends. Per the germline V gene, CDR1 is SGHNT and CDR2 is YYREEE (reference sequence). The CDR3 is 16 residues long. The CDR3 DNA sequence: TGTGCCAGCAGACCAGGGGTCCGAGGCCCTAACTATGGCTACACCTTC. It codes for CASRPGVRGPNYGYTF.

At least ten counts were recorded for this clonotype. The genes are TRBV7-9 and TRBJ1-5; no firm D call. V was clipped by 6 bases and J by 5 bases, with 11 bases between them. This CDR3 has 13 amino acids. Germline CDR1 is SEHNR and CDR2 is FQNEAQ (reference sequence). The CDR3 sequence is CASRKTSDQPQHF. The CDR3 region has the DNA TGTGCCAGCAGAAAGACTTCAGATCAGCCCCAGCATTTT.

This clonotype was picked up a small number of times. The chain uses TRBV7-6 and TRBJ1-3, with D unclear. The ends were cut back, 5 bases at V and 0 bases at J, with 11 bases in the middle. CDR3 length equals 15 residues. The germline gives CDR1 SGHVS, CDR2 FNYEAQ. This CDR3 reads CASSELGDSGNTIYF. The CDR3 nucleotides are TGTGCCAGCAGCGAACTGGGAGACTCTGGAAACACCATATATTTT. Full variable domain (missing parts from reference TRBV7-6 and TRBJ1-3): GAGVSQSPRYKVTKRGQDVALRCDPISGHVSLYWYRQALGQGPEFLTYFNYEAQQDKSGLPNDRFSAERPEGSISTLTIQRTEQRDSAMYRCASSELGDSGNTIYFGEGSWLTVV.

Many counts were recorded for this clonotype. The J gene is TRBJ2-1, the V gene TRBV7-8; the D gene could be TRBD1 or TRBD2 (5 bases each). This CDR3 region has 14 residues. Trimming took off 3 bases at V and 7 bases at J, with 13 bases between the two ends. Germline CDR1 and CDR2: SGHVS and FQNEAQ. The CDR3 sequence is CASSFAGGGNEQFF. The CDR3 nucleotides are TGTGCCAGCAGCTTTGCTGGGGGTGGGAATGAGCAGTTCTTC.

This chain uses TRBV27 with TRBJ1-1; D remains unclear. Germline V gene data show CDR1 as MNHEY and CDR2 as SMNVEV (reference sequence). The CDR3 covers 13 residues. Trimming took 2 bases from V and 2 from J, leaving 6 bases between them. This CDR3 is CASSLKVNTEAFF. The CDR3 DNA reads TGTGCCAGCAGTTTAAAGGTTAACACTGAAGCTTTCTTT.

V is TRBV27 and J is TRBJ1-2; weak D call: TRBD1 (6 bases). Germline values: CDR1 MNHEY, CDR2 SMNVEV (reference sequence). Deletions cut 2 bases from V and 5 bases from J, with 9 bases between. The CDR3 length is 13 residues. CDR3 residues: CASSLGGTYGYTF. The CDR3, as DNA: TGTGCCAGCAGTTTAGGGGGCACGTATGGCTACACCTTC.

This rearrangement joins TRBV7-9 to TRBJ2-2, with 8 bases fitting TRBD1. CDR1 and CDR2 (germline): SEHNR, FQNEAQ (reference sequence). The CDR3 length is 15 residues. J gave up 2 bases and V 4 bases, and 3 bases lay outside the gene matches. The chain's CDR3 is CASSSGQGNTGELFF. The CDR3 nucleotides are TGTGCCAGCAGCTCCGGACAGGGTAACACCGGGGAGCTGTTTTTT.

The gene calls are TRBV20-1 and TRBJ2-1; 8 positions match TRBD2. Germline values: CDR1 DFQATT, CDR2 SNEGSKA (reference sequence). Trimming at V came to 3 bases and at J to 6 bases, leaving 7 bases not matched to a gene. The CDR3 runs 14 residues. CDR3 sequence (DNA): TGCAGTGCTAGGCGCGGGGGGCGGGTCAATGAGCAGTTCTTC. This gives the protein CSARRGGRVNEQFF.

There are a few counts of this clonotype. The J gene is TRBJ1-5, the V gene TRBV4-1; D possibly corresponds to TRBD1 (5 bases). Between the trimmed V and J ends, which lost 4 bases and 5 bases, there was a span of 9 bases. Germline CDR1 MGHRA, CDR2 YSYEKL. CDR3 length: 13 amino acids. The CDR3 region has the DNA TGCGCCAGCAGCCCCCAGGGTGATCAGCCCCAGCATTTT. This translates into CASSPQGDQPQHF.

This clonotype was seen only a few times. The chain links TRBV27 to TRBJ2-7; 7 bases are a match to TRBD2. The CDR3 spans 15 residues. Germline values: CDR1 MNHEY, CDR2 SMNVEV (reference sequence). Germline trimming cut 8 bases from V and 2 bases from J; bases unmatched to any gene: 12. The DNA for the CDR3 is TGTGCCAGCTCGGCCGGGCCAGCGGGAACCTACGAGCAGTACGTC. Its translation: CASSAGPAGTYEQYV.

The chain employs TRBV7-2 and TRBJ2-7; 11 nucleotides align to TRBD1. Germline V CDR1 and CDR2: SGHTA, FQGNSA. J was trimmed by 2 bases and V by 3 bases; bases with no gene match: 3. The CDR3 is 15 amino acids. CDR3 in amino acids: CASSLDRGLPYEQYF. The CDR3 nucleotides read TGTGCCAGCAGCTTGGACAGGGGGCTTCCCTACGAGCAGTACTTC.

As concerns this clonotype: A much larger clone sits a single nucleotide away, making a read error possible. The CDR3 nucleotides are TGTGCCAGCAGTCTCACGGGCCACTACGAGCAGTACGTC. As protein: CASSLTGHYEQYV. J is TRBJ2-7 and V is TRBV12-3 or TRBV12-4; D gene uncertain. The CDR3 contains 13 residues. V gave up 5 bases and J gave up 3 bases, with 11 bases separating them.

This chain joins TRBV21-1 and TRBJ2-4; TRBD1 is the table's D call and was not checked against the DNA. TRBV21-1 is a recognized pseudogene. CDR3 size: 13 residues. In DNA, the CDR3 is TGTGCCAGCAGCGCGGAACAGGGGAACATTCAGTACTTC. Translated, it gives CASSAEQGNIQYF.

The table lists this clonotype with a few counts. This chain links TRBV7-9 with TRBJ1-3; D may be TRBD1 (6 bases). V was clipped by 5 bases and J by 3 bases, with 11 bases between them. The CDR3 consists of 14 residues. Germline CDR1 is SEHNR and CDR2 is FQNEAQ (reference sequence). CDR3 sequence: CASSITGIGNTIYF. CDR3 nucleotides: TGTGCCAGCAGCATCACAGGGATTGGAAACACCATATATTTT.

This clonotype has a handful of counts. J is TRBJ1-1 and V is TRBV12-3 or TRBV12-4; D unresolved. The V and J ends lost 3 bases and 1 base respectively, with 12 bases between them. The CDR3 length is 15 residues. The chain's CDR3 is CASSFEGFGNTEAFF. The CDR3 DNA reads TGTGCCAGCAGTTTCGAAGGTTTTGGGAACACTGAAGCTTTCTTT.

This clonotype was found many times. This chain joins TRBV7-9 and TRBJ2-1, with D uncertain. Germline V gene sequence: CDR1 SEHNR, CDR2 FQNEAQ (reference sequence). The CDR3 spans 12 residues. V lost 4 bases and J 14 bases, leaving 15 bases between the germline ends. The CDR3 protein is CASSSNWGSEFF. Written as DNA, the CDR3 is TGTGCCAGCAGCTCGAATTGGGGATCTGAGTTCTTC.

This chain links TRBV5-1 with TRBJ2-7; no clear D. This CDR3 has 15 residues. The V end was cut by 4 bases, the J end by 1 base, with 15 bases between. The germline CDR1 and CDR2 sequences are SGHRS and YFSETQ. The CDR3 bases are TGCGCCAGCAGCCGATCTGACTTACCGTCCTACGAGCAGTACTTC. Translating it yields CASSRSDLPSYEQYF.

This clonotype was observed a few times. The rearrangement links TRBV5-1 to TRBJ2-3; 10 bases fit TRBD2. Germline CDR1 and CDR2: SGHRS and YFSETQ. J gave up 0 bases and V 4 bases, and 5 bases lay outside the gene matches. This CDR3 spans 16 amino acids. CDR3 sequence: CASSHLTSGSTDTQYF. As DNA, the CDR3 is TGCGCCAGCAGCCACCTGACTAGCGGGAGCACAGATACGCAGTATTTT.

This clonotype was counted only a few times. The chain has TRBV12-3 or TRBV12-4 and TRBJ2-5, with D uncertain. V was trimmed by 5 bases and J by 4 bases, leaving 14 bases between them. CDR3 length equals 14 residues. The CDR3 DNA reads as TGTGCCAGCAGTGCATCCGAAGCCGTAGAGACCCAGTACTTC. Protein sequence: CASSASEAVETQYF.

The chain is built from TRBV18 and TRBJ2-1; D ambiguous. The CDR3 has 13 residues. Trimming stripped 1 base from V and 7 bases from J, with 8 bases between. The germline gives CDR1 KGHSH, CDR2 LQKENI. The CDR3 loop is CASSPQAANEQFF. The CDR3, as DNA: TGTGCCAGCTCACCACAAGCAGCGAATGAGCAGTTCTTC.

This clonotype was observed a handful of times. The rearrangement uses TRBV6-5 and TRBJ2-3; 10 positions agree with TRBD2. The CDR3 covers 15 residues. CDR1 and CDR2 (germline): MNHEY, SVGAGI. The CDR3 nucleotides read TGTGCTAGCGGGGGGAGCCGACGTGGCACAGATACGCAGTATTTT. Amino acid sequence: CASGGSRRGTDTQYF.

This chain uses TRBV11-2 with TRBJ2-1; 8 bases match TRBD2. Germline CDR1 reads SGHAT; CDR2 reads FQNNGV. The CDR3 extends over 16 amino acids. V was clipped by 1 base and J by 9 bases; unmatched bases: 11. DNA of the CDR3: TGTGCCAGCAGCTTAGCAGTGGCTAGCGGGTGGGGTGAGCAGTTCTTC. It yields the protein CASSLAVASGWGEQFF. Full variable domain (remainder filled in from reference TRBV11-2 and TRBJ2-1): EAGVAQSPRYKIIEKRQSVAFWCNPISGHATLYWYQQILGQGPKLLIQFQNNGVVDDSQLPKDRFSAERLKGVDSTLKIQPAKLEDSAVYLCASSLAVASGWGEQFFGPGTRLTVL.

This rearrangement joins TRBV5-6 to TRBJ2-5; no definite D call. There are 12 residues in the CDR3. Germline CDR1 and CDR2: SGHDT and YYEEEE. V was trimmed by 0 bases and J by 9 bases, leaving 9 bases between them. CDR3 coding DNA: TGTGCCAGCAGCTTGGGGCTATTCGCCCAGTACTTC. Residues: CASSLGLFAQYF.

The chain has TRBV20-1 and TRBJ1-2; maybe TRBD1 (5 bases). Trimming shortened V by 6 bases and J by 4 bases, and 18 bases separated the two germline ends. Germline V gene data show CDR1 as DFQATT and CDR2 as SNEGSKA (reference sequence). This CDR3 region has 14 residues. The CDR3 coding sequence is TGCAGTGCCACGGGACCCACGGGGGGCTATGGCTACACCTTC. As protein: CSATGPTGGYGYTF.